This TCR beta chain was sequenced for a study of T-cell reconstitution after alpha-beta-depleted transplantation in children. Comments on this clonotype: Its antigen remains unidentified.

Molecular barcoding with unique molecular identifiers was used for the TCRbeta library. TCRdb reprocessed the PCR reads with MiXCR, giving one entry per CDR3 protein. The sample includes over 80,000 distinct CDR3 sequences, under 25% of them seen just once. Findings of the study overall: The authors attributed T-cell counts and diversity one year after transplant mostly to newly produced T cells. About two months after transplant, alpha-beta T cells reportedly came from several hundred expanded graft clones.

The sample in question was PBMCs, obtained before TCRalphabeta/CD19-depleted stem cell transplant. The receptor comes from a boy aged 2 to 10 with acute lymphoblastic leukemia, due to receive a stem cell transplant.

Here the CDR3 reads CATSRGTGGHEQYF. The CDR3 nucleotides read TGTGCCACCAGCAGAGGGACAGGGGGACACGAGCAGTACTTC. The genes are TRBV15 and TRBJ2-7, with 10 nucleotides matching TRBD1. Germline V gene sequence: CDR1 LNHNV, CDR2 YYDKDF (reference sequence). The CDR3 has 14 amino acids. Germline trimming cut 1 base from V and 5 bases from J; bases unmatched to any gene: 2.